The rows below give T cell receptor beta chains drawn from one sample of a study of T cells in Graves' hyperthyroidism and ophthalmopathy. TCRdb analysed the multiplex PCR reads with MiXCR anew, one entry per CDR3 protein. Of a few hundred thousand distinct CDR3 sequences listed, about 15% are singletons. Input material: blood. The receptors derive from a woman aged 18 to 35 with Graves' hyperthyroidism that later progressed to Graves' ophthalmopathy. The CDR3 runs from the conserved cysteine through the conserved F or W. The order of the fields is clone size, D gene, J gene, V gene, CDR3 protein, CDR3 DNA. The D gene is left open where the match is weak. Rows may omit the clone size; those that give it use once, few, many or a size class.

>many|TRBD1|TRBJ1-2|TRBV28
CASSPAGQGGYGYTF
TGTGCCAGCAGTCCCGCCGGACAGGGCGGATATGGCTACACCTTC
>few|TRBD1|TRBJ1-1|TRBV27
CASSFPGQAWTEAFF
TGTGCCAGCAGTTTCCCGGGACAGGCCTGGACTGAAGCTTTCTTT
>many|.|TRBJ1-5|TRBV6-2/TRBV6-3
CASSYGGDSLNQPQHF
TGTGCCAGCAGTTACGGGGGAGACAGCCTCAATCAGCCCCAGCATTTT
>few|.|TRBJ2-1|TRBV19
CATRFGNEQFF
TGTGCCACCCGTTTCGGGAATGAGCAGTTCTTC
>many|TRBD1|TRBJ1-2|TRBV28
CASSSGTSGQKFYGYTF
TGTGCCAGCAGTTCTGGCACATCGGGACAGAAGTTCTATGGCTACACCTTC
>many|.|TRBJ1-5|TRBV28
CASSQINLSNQPQHF
TGTGCCAGCAGTCAGATAAACCTTAGCAATCAGCCCCAGCATTTT
>.|.|TRBJ1-5|TRBV11-3
CASSLMGGSNQPQHF
TGTGCCAGCAGCTTGATGGGGGGAAGCAATCAGCCCCAGCATTTT
>many|TRBD2|TRBJ2-5|TRBV12-3/TRBV12-4
CASSPRDYGETQYF
TGTGCCAGCAGTCCCAGGGACTACGGGGAGACCCAGTACTTC
>few|.|TRBJ1-5|TRBV24-1
CATSDPTYNQPQHF
TGTGCCACCAGTGATCCCACATACAATCAGCCCCAGCATTTT
>many|.|TRBJ2-7|TRBV6-1
CASTNRPPGSSYEQYF
TGTGCCAGCACCAACCGGCCCCCAGGAAGCTCCTACGAGCAGTACTTC
>.|TRBD1|TRBJ2-7|TRBV5-1
CASSLNVRDRGGEQYF
TGCGCCAGCTCACTAAACGTCCGGGACAGGGGGGGCGAGCAGTACTTC
>.|TRBD2|TRBJ2-3|TRBV13
CASSERLAGATDTQYF
TGTGCCAGCAGCGAGCGCCTAGCGGGAGCCACAGATACGCAGTATTTT
>many|TRBD1|TRBJ2-7|TRBV6-1
CASSPRQGDYEQYF
TGTGCCAGCAGCCCTCGACAGGGAGACTACGAGCAGTACTTC
>many|.|TRBJ2-7|TRBV14
CASSQAQGWAYEQYF
TGTGCCAGCAGCCAAGCCCAGGGATGGGCCTACGAGCAGTACTTC
>many|.|TRBJ2-1|TRBV7-9
CASSYIGADEQFF
TGTGCCAGCAGCTATATAGGGGCGGATGAGCAGTTCTTC
>many|.|TRBJ1-1|TRBV7-8
CASGDGRTIEAFF
TGTGCCAGCGGAGACGGCCGAACGATTGAAGCTTTCTTT
>many|TRBD2|TRBJ2-5|TRBV3-1
CASSQDSSGSQTQYF
TGTGCCAGCAGCCAAGATTCTAGCGGGAGCCAGACCCAGTACTTC
>few|.|TRBJ1-5|TRBV5-6
CASSLGRGIKPQHF
TGTGCCAGCAGCTTGGGGAGGGGAATCAAGCCCCAGCATTTT
>few|.|TRBJ2-1|TRBV15
CATSRDRGTASDEQFF
TGTGCCACCAGCAGAGATCGGGGGACAGCCTCCGATGAGCAGTTCTTC
>few|.|TRBJ1-2|TRBV10-3
CAIKGPRGYTF
TGTGCCATCAAGGGCCCTAGGGGCTACACCTTC
>many|.|TRBJ2-5|TRBV20-1
CSATGPKVETQYF
TGCAGTGCTACCGGTCCAAAGGTAGAGACCCAGTACTTC
>.|.|TRBJ2-3|TRBV29-1
CSVARGDTQYF
TGCAGCGTTGCCAGGGGAGATACGCAGTATTTT
>.|TRBD1|TRBJ2-5|TRBV19
CASTRTGGQETQYF
TGTGCCAGTACCAGGACAGGGGGTCAAGAGACCCAGTACTTC
>.|TRBD2|TRBJ2-5|TRBV20-1
CSARGLAGALETQYF
TGCAGTGCCAGAGGACTAGCGGGAGCTTTGGAGACCCAGTACTTC
>.|.|TRBJ1-3|TRBV6-1
CASSLLEGPPFISGNTIYF
TGTGCCAGCAGTCTGCTGGAGGGGCCTCCGTTTATCTCTGGAAACACCATATATTTT
>.|.|TRBJ1-2|TRBV11-1
CASSGFPGRNGYTF
TGTGCCAGCAGCGGTTTCCCGGGACGGAATGGCTACACCTTC
>.|TRBD2|TRBJ2-3|TRBV4-3
CASSQVTSGGHTQYF
TGCGCCAGCAGCCAAGTAACTAGCGGGGGACACACGCAGTATTTT
>few|.|TRBJ2-7|TRBV29-1
CSVVQRSYEQYF
TGCAGCGTTGTTCAGAGATCCTACGAGCAGTACTTC
>many|.|TRBJ1-2|TRBV5-6
CASSLGADGYTF
TGTGCCAGCAGCTTGGGGGCCGACGGCTACACCTTC
>many|.|TRBJ2-7|TRBV7-9
CASSLVTWETPYEQYF
TGTGCCAGCAGCTTAGTAACGTGGGAGACCCCCTACGAGCAGTACTTC
>many|.|TRBJ2-7|TRBV4-1
CASSQRGYEQYF
TGCGCCAGCAGCCAACGGGGGTACGAGCAGTACTTC
>.|.|TRBJ2-2|TRBV20-1
CSAKYPGPGELFF
TGCAGTGCCAAGTACCCCGGCCCCGGGGAGCTGTTTTTT
>many|TRBD2|TRBJ2-7|TRBV6-1
CASSVAGTRDYEQYF
TGTGCCAGCAGTGTAGCCGGGACTAGAGACTACGAGCAGTACTTC
>many|TRBD2|TRBJ2-3|TRBV5-1
CASREGGSTDTQYF
TGCGCCAGCCGGGAGGGAGGGAGCACAGATACGCAGTATTTT
>few|.|TRBJ2-2|TRBV5-4
CASSLLLTGTGELFF
TGTGCCAGCAGCTTGTTATTGACCGGCACCGGGGAGCTGTTTTTT
>many|.|TRBJ2-3|TRBV6-5
CASSYSISISDTQYF
TGTGCCAGCAGTTACTCGATCTCGATTTCAGATACGCAGTATTTT
>many|.|TRBJ1-1|TRBV27
CASSLFFGDTEAFF
TGTGCCAGCAGTTTATTCTTCGGAGACACTGAAGCTTTCTTT
>many|.|TRBJ1-6|TRBV6-1
CASSLQGQGRNSPLHF
TGTGCCAGCAGTCTCCAGGGACAAGGGCGGAATTCACCCCTCCACTTT
>.|.|TRBJ1-2|TRBV30
CAWSVFPSSPYGFTF
TGTGCCTGGAGTGTATTCCCCAGTTCTCCTTATGGCTTCACCTTC
>many|.|TRBJ2-7|TRBV4-2
CASSQDLSRLGEQYF
TGTGCCAGCAGCCAAGATCTGTCCAGACTCGGCGAGCAGTACTTC
>.|TRBD1|TRBJ2-7|TRBV6-1
CASSTGTDLTYEQYF
TGTGCCAGCAGTACCGGGACAGACCTAACCTACGAGCAGTACTTC
>many|TRBD2|TRBJ2-2|TRBV28
CASSFILPKTGLAGVNTGELFF
TGTGCCAGCAGTTTCATCCTCCCAAAAACAGGACTAGCGGGAGTTAACACCGGGGAGCTGTTTTTT
>many|TRBD2|TRBJ2-3|TRBV3-1
CASSQDIQVELAEFTDTQYF
TGTGCCAGCAGCCAAGACATTCAGGTCGAACTAGCGGAATTCACAGATACGCAGTATTTT
>many|TRBD2|TRBJ2-7|TRBV12-3/TRBV12-4
CASSRLRAGGTYEQYF
TGTGCCAGCAGTCGCCTCAGGGCGGGAGGGACCTACGAGCAGTACTTC
>many|TRBD2|TRBJ2-3|TRBV30
CAWISGSSVDTQYF
TGTGCCTGGATAAGCGGGAGTAGTGTGGATACGCAGTATTTT
>many|TRBD2|TRBJ2-1|TRBV28
CASSLGGLAGGNEQFF
TGTGCCAGCAGTTTAGGGGGACTAGCGGGAGGAAATGAGCAGTTCTTC
>.|TRBD2|TRBJ2-2|TRBV19
CASSKASGRGTGELFF
TGTGCCAGTAGTAAGGCTAGCGGGAGGGGCACCGGGGAGCTGTTTTTT
>.|.|TRBJ1-1|TRBV28
CACSQKVDTEAFF
TGTGCCTGCAGCCAGAAGGTAGACACTGAAGCTTTCTTT
>many|TRBD1|TRBJ2-1|TRBV27
CASSLSQGAYNEQFF
TGTGCCAGCAGTTTGTCTCAGGGGGCCTACAATGAGCAGTTCTTC
>many|.|TRBJ2-1|TRBV5-1
CASSLEEAYNEQFF
TGCGCCAGCAGCTTGGAGGAGGCCTACAATGAGCAGTTCTTC
>.|TRBD2|TRBJ2-1|TRBV10-3
CAISLGPSGALYNEQFF
TGTGCCATCTCTCTGGGCCCTAGCGGAGCTTTGTACAATGAGCAGTTCTTC
>many|.|TRBJ2-1|TRBV20-1
CSARDLKQPHNEQFF
TGCAGTGCTAGAGATCTGAAACAGCCTCACAATGAGCAGTTCTTC
>few|TRBD1|TRBJ2-5|TRBV12-5
CASGLDSGGAVRETQYF
TGTGCTAGTGGTTTGGACTCAGGGGGCGCGGTGAGAGAGACCCAGTACTTC
>many|TRBD1|TRBJ2-7|TRBV6-2/TRBV6-3
CASSYSMTGGPVYEQYF
TGTGCCAGCAGTTACTCGATGACAGGGGGGCCGGTCTACGAGCAGTACTTC
>many|.|TRBJ2-7|TRBV6-5
CASSYSGGESYEQYF
TGTGCCAGCAGTTACTCGGGGGGAGAGTCCTACGAGCAGTACTTC
>few|.|TRBJ2-3|TRBV9
CASSVRTSTDTQYF
TGTGCCAGCAGCGTACGGACTAGCACAGATACGCAGTATTTT